The 19 T cell receptor beta chains in this list originate from one sample, sequenced in a study of radiation and T cells in renal cell carcinoma. TCRdb's table, derived via immunoSEQ multiplex PCR, lists solely in-frame clones and lacks some. Of approximately 85,000 clones listed, about 88% were seen once; the top ten hold 5% to 7.5%. The time point: blood 4 weeks post-SBRT, at nephrectomy. Indicated treatment: 15 Gy SBRT to primary tumor, nephrectomy 4 weeks later. The sequences come from blood, collected from a patient whose treatment included radiotherapy and nephrectomy. All receptors derive from a woman aged 70-85 years with renal cell carcinoma.

In DNA, the CDR3 is TGTGCCAGCAGAACCGGGTCCCTGGGAGATACGCAGTATTTT. It yields the protein CASRTGSLGDTQYF. The genes are TRBV2 and TRBJ2-3; D is unclear. The V and J ends lost 6 bases and 5 bases respectively, with 15 bases between them. The CDR3 runs 14 residues. The germline V gene has CDR1 SNHLY and CDR2 FYNNEI.

This clone was seen a single time. The J gene is TRBJ1-3, the V gene TRBV4-3; no clear D gene. The V end lost 0 bases, the J end lost 0 bases, and 9 bases lay between the germline ends. The CDR3 runs to 16 residues. CDR1 LGHNA and CDR2 YSLEER come from the germline V gene. The CDR3 sequence: CASSQDRRFSGNTIYF. CDR3 bases: TGCGCCAGCAGCCAAGATAGGCGATTCTCTGGAAACACCATATATTTT.

This clone was seen only once. This chain joins TRBV27 and TRBJ2-7, with D unresolved. Germline loops: CDR1 MNHEY, CDR2 SMNVEV (reference sequence). Deletions cut 5 bases from V and 3 bases from J, with 8 bases between. The CDR3 is 12 amino acids. The CDR3 reads CASSPNVYEQYF. The CDR3 DNA reads TGTGCCAGCAGTCCCAATGTCTACGAGCAGTACTTC.

The chain uses TRBV6-5 and TRBJ2-7; TRBD1 or TRBD2 may be the D gene (5 bases each). The CDR3 runs to 12 residues. V was pared by 5 bases and J by 2 bases, with 7 bases between. Germline assignment: CDR1 MNHEY and CDR2 SVGAGI. The CDR3 region is CASSKGPYEQYF. CDR3 nucleotides: TGTGCCAGCAGTAAGGGACCCTACGAGCAGTACTTC.

The chain has TRBV19 and TRBJ1-5, with a weak D call TRBD1 (6 bases). Per the germline V gene, CDR1 is LNHDA and CDR2 is SQIVND (reference sequence). The CDR3 covers 14 residues. Trimming removed 5 bases from V and 4 bases from J, with 12 bases in between. The CDR3 loop reads CASSYPQGNQPQHF. DNA of the CDR3: TGTGCCAGTAGTTATCCACAGGGAAATCAGCCCCAGCATTTT. Supplemented by reference TRBV19 and TRBJ1-5, the full variable domain reads DGGITQSPKYLFRKEGQNVTLSCEQNLNHDAMYWYRQDPGQGLRLIYYSQIVNDFQKGDIAEGYSVSREKKESFPLTVTSAQKNPTAFYLCASSYPQGNQPQHFGDGTRLSIL.

The genes are TRBV6-1 and TRBJ1-5; possibly TRBD1 for D (5 bases). This CDR3 contains 15 residues. Trimming cost V 6 bases and J 3 bases, with 15 bases left between them. CDR1 MNHNS and CDR2 SASEGT come from the germline V gene. CDR3 in DNA: TGTGCCAGCAGGGGACCTGGCCAAACCAATCAGCCCCAGCATTTT. Protein: CASRGPGQTNQPQHF.

The chain has TRBV7-3 and TRBJ2-1, with TRBD2 matching over 9 bases. The CDR3 totals 14 residues. The ends lost 2 bases at V and 4 bases at J; junction bases unmatched: 0. Germline V gene lookup returns CDR1 SGHTA and CDR2 FQGTGA. DNA of the CDR3: TGTGCCAGCAGCTTACTAGCGGGGTACAATGAGCAGTTCTTC. It codes for CASSLLAGYNEQFF.

The rearrangement links TRBV5-1 to TRBJ2-1; D may correspond to TRBD1 or TRBD2 (6 bases each). CDR1 and CDR2 (germline): SGHRS, YFSETQ. The V gene lost 4 bases and the J gene lost 2 bases, with 10 bases spanning the gap. The CDR3 consists of 14 residues. The CDR3 is CASSLEGAYNEQFF. DNA of the CDR3: TGCGCCAGCAGCCTGGAGGGGGCCTACAATGAGCAGTTCTTC.

The chain uses TRBV4-2 and TRBJ2-7; possible D gene TRBD1, 5 bases. Deletions cut 0 bases from V and 4 bases from J, with 16 bases between. Germline CDR1 LGHNA, CDR2 YNFKEQ. This CDR3 has 16 residues. The CDR3 here is CASSQEWAGSRYEQYF. CDR3 coding DNA: TGTGCCAGCAGCCAAGAATGGGCAGGGTCAAGATACGAGCAGTACTTC.

The J gene is TRBJ1-6, the V gene TRBV28; D possibly corresponds to TRBD1 (6 bases). There are 16 residues in the CDR3. CDR1 is MDHEN, CDR2 SYDVKM, per germline. The V and J ends lost 3 bases and 7 bases respectively, with 16 bases between them. CDR3 in amino acids: CASSFASQGRNSPLHF. The CDR3 nucleotides are TGTGCCAGCAGTTTCGCCTCACAGGGACGGAATTCACCCCTCCACTTT.

The genes are TRBV19 and TRBJ1-6, with TRBD1 matching over 7 bases. V trimming: 8 bases; J trimming: 4 bases; junction bases outside the gene matches: 5. Germline-derived CDR1 and CDR2 are LNHDA and SQIVND (reference sequence). This CDR3 contains 14 residues. CDR3 sequence: CASEDRRYNSPLHF. The CDR3 DNA reads as TGTGCCAGTGAGGACAGGAGATATAATTCACCCCTCCACTTT.

The CDR3 coding sequence is TGTGCCAGCAGTCCCGGGTTCGGGGCGGAGACCCAGTACTTC. Amino acid sequence: CASSPGFGAETQYF. The chain carries TRBV6-5 and TRBJ2-5; D is tentatively TRBD1 or TRBD2 (5 bases each). Deletions cut 5 bases from V and 5 bases from J, with 15 bases between. The length of the CDR3 is 14 residues. The germline V gene has CDR1 MNHEY and CDR2 SVGAGI.

The chain is built from TRBV29-1 and TRBJ2-5, with D perhaps TRBD1 or TRBD2 (6 bases each). There are 12 residues in the CDR3. V lost 3 bases and J 4 bases, leaving 9 bases between the germline ends. CDR1 and CDR2 from the germline V gene are SQVTM and ANQGSEA. CDR3 residues: CSVDRGAETQYF. DNA for the CDR3: TGCAGCGTTGATAGGGGGGCAGAGACCCAGTACTTC. The entire variable domain, with the rest obtained from reference TRBV29-1 and TRBJ2-5, is as follows: SAVISQKPSRDICQRGTSLTIQCQVDSQVTMMFWYRQQPGQSLTLIATANQGSEATYESGFVIDKFPISRPNLTFSTLTVSNMSPEDSSIYLCSVDRGAETQYFGPGTRLLVL.

The chain uses TRBV5-1 and TRBJ2-3; no clear D gene. The V gene lost 0 bases and the J gene lost 0 bases, with 11 bases spanning the gap. Germline assignment: CDR1 SGHRS and CDR2 YFSETQ. CDR3 length: 16 residues. In DNA, the CDR3 is TGCGCCAGCAGCTTGGCACTTGCCTCTAGCACAGATACGCAGTATTTT. Translation: CASSLALASSTDTQYF.

The V gene is TRBV28, the J gene TRBJ1-4, with D unresolved. The CDR3 totals 15 residues. V lost 0 bases to trimming and J lost 2 bases, with 7 bases between them. Germline V gene data show CDR1 as MDHEN and CDR2 as SYDVKM. CDR3 DNA sequence: TGTGCCAGCAGTTTATGGGGGAGCACTAATGAAAAACTGTTTTTT. It translates to CASSLWGSTNEKLFF.

This chain uses TRBV7-6 with TRBJ1-5; D is uncertain. Trimming cost V 0 bases and J 0 bases, with 6 bases left between them. Germline V gene sequence: CDR1 SGHVS, CDR2 FNYEAQ. The CDR3 length is 15 residues. The CDR3 bases are TGTGCCAGCAGCTTAGCTGCAGATAGCAATCAGCCCCAGCATTTT. Translated, it gives CASSLAADSNQPQHF.

V gene TRBV4-2 combines with J gene TRBJ2-5; either TRBD1 or TRBD2 may fit D (5 bases each). The end of the DNA is better explained by TRBJ2-7, so the J call may be wrong. Germline V gene sequence: CDR1 LGHNA, CDR2 YNFKEQ. CDR3 size: 14 residues. The CDR3 reads CASSPGDDDYEQYF. In DNA form, the CDR3 reads TGTGCCAGCAGCCCTGGGGACGATGACTACGAGCAGTACTTC.

This sequence joins TRBV5-4 and TRBJ1-2; D is perhaps TRBD1 (5 bases). Trimming removed 3 bases at V and 7 bases at J, with 13 bases between. The germline V gene encodes CDR1 SGHNT and CDR2 YYREEE (reference sequence). The CDR3 is 13 amino acids. The CDR3 protein is CASSSLQGSGYTF. The CDR3, as DNA: TGTGCCAGCAGCTCACTCCAGGGTAGTGGCTACACCTTC.

The chain recombines TRBV7-6 with TRBJ2-7; the D gene is possibly TRBD2 (6 bases). Trimming stripped 1 base from V and 2 bases from J, with 9 bases between. Germline values: CDR1 SGHVS, CDR2 FNYEAQ. CDR3 length equals 14 residues. The CDR3 is CASSLGGLTYEQYF. The DNA of the CDR3 is TGTGCCAGCAGCTTAGGGGGACTTACCTACGAGCAGTACTTC.